This paragraph covers one T cell receptor beta chain sequence. Antigen unknown. Patients having uncontrolled infection, another autoimmune disease, pregnancy or lactation were not included. Diagnoses were made from clinical symptoms, serum measures (thyroxine and TRAb), thyroid ultrasound and orbital computed tomography. The sample is drawn from a study of T cells in Graves' hyperthyroidism and ophthalmopathy. Study background: The authors collected peripheral blood at initial diagnosis, before any treatment.

Study-wide findings and caveats: Stable hyperthyroidism was told apart from ophthalmopathy by a model built on 13 V-J features.

V shed 3 bases and J shed 3 bases, with 9 bases lying between them. This CDR3 spans 14 amino acids. RNA transcripts yielded amplified TCR beta CDR3 regions. RT-PCR in the first round (using the HTBI primer set) targeted the TCR CDR3. TCRdb fed the multiplex PCR reads into MiXCR, producing one record per CDR3 protein. The sample has under 700,000 distinct CDR3 sequences, 16% seen once. The sequencing input was blood. The TCR was taken from a woman under 30 with Graves' hyperthyroidism. The rearrangement joins TRBV12-3 or TRBV12-4 to TRBJ1-5, with D possibly being TRBD1 (5 bases). CDR3 in DNA: TGTGCCAGCAGTTTTTCGGGGCTCAATCAGCCCCAGCATTTT. It specifies CASSFSGLNQPQHF.